Presented here are 30 T cell receptor beta chains from one specimen sequenced in a study of identical twins. From the 5' RACE reads, TCRdb called clonotypes with MiXCR, one entry per CDR3 protein. The sample has about 340,000 distinct CDR3 sequences, approximately 13% seen once. These data also featured in a second study, about yellow fever vaccine responses in identical twins.

Source material: CD8+ T cells sorted from blood. The receptors come from a woman younger than 35 in good health.

V gene TRBV7-8 combines with J gene TRBJ2-1; the D is unclear. V lost 5 bases to trimming and J lost 5 bases, with 7 bases between them. The CDR3 is made up of 12 amino acids. Germline assignment: CDR1 SGHVS and CDR2 FQNEAQ. For the CDR3, the DNA is TGTGCCAGCAGCCGACACCACAATGAGCAGTTCTTC. Encoded protein: CASSRHHNEQFF. Full variable domain (missing parts from reference TRBV7-8 and TRBJ2-1): GAGVSQSPRYKVAKRGQDVALRCDPISGHVSLFWYQQALGQGPEFLTYFQNEAQLDKSGLPSDRFFAERPEGSVSTLKIQRTQQEDSAVYLCASSRHHNEQFFGPGTRLTVL.

In this sample, this clonotype turned up many times. The chain carries TRBV27 and TRBJ2-1; D is ambiguous. V lost 4 bases to trimming and J lost 6 bases, with 7 bases between them. Germline V lookup: CDR1 MNHEY, CDR2 SMNVEV (reference sequence). This CDR3 contains 12 residues. Here the CDR3 reads CASSSPPNEQFF. CDR3 DNA: TGTGCCAGCAGTTCCCCCCCCAATGAGCAGTTCTTC.

This clonotype turned up a few times. The chain couples TRBV29-1 to TRBJ2-1; 8 positions match TRBD2. Unmatched junction bases numbered 4, after V lost 7 bases and J lost 2 bases. CDR1 and CDR2 (germline): SQVTM, ANQGSEA. There are 13 residues in the CDR3. CDR3 coding DNA: TGCAGCGCTCTCGGGGGGGCCTACAATGAGCAGTTCTTC. This codes for CSALGGAYNEQFF.

The chain links TRBV20-1 to TRBJ2-2; 11 positions agree with TRBD2. CDR1 and CDR2 from the germline V gene are DFQATT and SNEGSKA (reference sequence). CDR3 length: 12 residues. Trimming took 6 bases from V and 7 from J; bases not matched to a gene: 1. CDR3 amino acids: CSATSGGGELFF. The CDR3 region has the DNA TGCAGTGCAACTAGCGGGGGCGGGGAGCTGTTTTTT.

This clonotype has more than one count but fewer than ten. The chain combines TRBV28 with TRBJ2-1; 9 bases are a match to TRBD1. The junction had 1 base not matched to a gene; V was cut back by 6 bases and J by 4 bases. CDR1 is MDHEN and CDR2 is SYDVKM in the germline V gene. The length of the CDR3 is 13 residues. The CDR3 DNA follows: TGTGCCAGCAGGGGACAGGGTTACAATGAGCAGTTCTTC. Protein sequence: CASRGQGYNEQFF. The full variable domain, rest sourced from reference TRBV28 and TRBJ2-1, is DVKVTQSSRYLVKRTGEKVFLECVQDMDHENMFWYRQDPGLGLRLIYFSYDVKMKEKGDIPEGYSVSREKKERFSLILESASTNQTSMYLCASRGQGYNEQFFGPGTRLTVL.

This clonotype was seen only a few times. This chain links TRBV2 with TRBJ2-7, with a tentative D call TRBD2 (5 bases). CDR1 SNHLY and CDR2 FYNNEI come from the germline V gene. The length of the CDR3 is 16 residues. V was cut by 4 bases and J by 0 bases, with 16 bases left in between. CDR3 nucleotide sequence: TGTGCCAGCAGTGTCCCCGACTACGAGAGCTCCTACGAGCAGTACTTC. Its translation: CASSVPDYESSYEQYF.

This clonotype showed up just a few times. V is TRBV5-4 and J is TRBJ2-5; D assignment may be TRBD1 or TRBD2 (5 bases each). The CDR3 sequence is 14 residues long. V dropped 5 bases and J dropped 4 bases, with 15 bases sitting between them. Germline CDR1 is SGHNT and CDR2 is YYREEE (reference sequence). CDR3 sequence (DNA): TGTGCCAGCAGAACAATGGGGACGGCAGAGACCCAGTACTTC. This codes for CASRTMGTAETQYF.

This chain connects TRBV28 to TRBJ2-1; TRBD2 matches at 10 bases. The CDR3 is made up of 16 amino acids. The J segment lost 7 bases and the V segment lost 2 bases, leaving 8 bases of the junction unmatched. Germline-derived CDR1 and CDR2 are MDHEN and SYDVKM. The CDR3 loop is CASSLVASGGGNEQFF. For the CDR3, the DNA is TGTGCCAGCAGTTTAGTCGCTAGCGGGGGCGGAAATGAGCAGTTCTTC.

In this sample, this clonotype turned up a few times. The chain has TRBV29-1 and TRBJ1-1; D gene ambiguous. The ends were cut back, 6 bases at V and 7 bases at J, with 9 bases in the middle. The CDR3 consists of 10 residues. CDR1 and CDR2 from the germline V gene are SQVTM and ANQGSEA. Here the CDR3 DNA reads TGCAGCGTCTTGGTGGATGAAGCTTTCTTT. Translating it yields CSVLVDEAFF.

This clonotype was seen repeatedly, ten times or more. The rearrangement joins TRBV2 to TRBJ2-1, with D unclear. This CDR3 is 12 amino acids long. Looked up from germline, CDR1 is SNHLY and CDR2 is FYNNEI. Trimming pared 1 base from V and 4 bases from J, leaving 2 bases between. The CDR3 coding sequence is TGTGCCAGCAGTGAAGTATACAATGAGCAGTTCTTC. It is translated as CASSEVYNEQFF.

This clonotype was observed a few times. This rearrangement joins TRBV5-1 to TRBJ2-5; D remains ambiguous. This CDR3 spans 13 amino acids. With 1 base removed from V and 7 bases from J, the gap between germline ends came to 11 bases. Germline V gene data show CDR1 as SGHRS and CDR2 as YFSETQ. The CDR3, as DNA: TGCGCCAGCAGCTTGAATCCTGGCTGGACCCAGTACTTC. Translating it yields CASSLNPGWTQYF.

This clonotype came up a few times. The chain carries TRBV7-6 and TRBJ2-2, with TRBD2 matching 8 bases. This CDR3 spans 16 amino acids. Germline values: CDR1 SGHVS, CDR2 FNYEAQ. J gave up 2 bases and V 3 bases, and 5 bases lay outside the gene matches. CDR3 protein: CASSFRRGENTGELFF. Written as DNA, the CDR3 is TGTGCCAGCAGCTTTCGGCGGGGGGAAAACACCGGGGAGCTGTTTTTT.

The rearrangement uses TRBV12-3 or TRBV12-4 and TRBJ2-7; TRBD2 matches at 7 bases. The J segment lost 4 bases and the V segment lost 4 bases, leaving 7 bases of the junction unmatched. The CDR3 sequence is 14 residues long. In DNA form, the CDR3 reads TGTGCCAGCAGTTCTTTTGGGGGGGAGTACGAGCAGTACTTC. Protein: CASSSFGGEYEQYF.

This clonotype was recorded many times. At one end, the junction sequence differs from germline, possibly due to a read error. This chain joins TRBV7-9 and TRBJ2-5, with a weak D call TRBD2 (6 bases). Germline V gene sequence: CDR1 SEHNR, CDR2 FQNEAQ (reference sequence). This CDR3 has 14 residues. CDR3 nucleotides: TGTGCCAGCAGTTTAGTCGGGGGCCAAGAGACCCAGTACTTC. This sequence encodes CASSLVGGQETQYF.

This clonotype turned up a few times. V is TRBV12-3 or TRBV12-4 and J is TRBJ1-4, with D perhaps TRBD1 (6 bases). Trimming left V 2 bases short and J 7 bases short, with 14 bases between. The CDR3 is 15 amino acids. CDR3 loop: CASSLLGGGGEKLFF. CDR3 coding DNA: TGTGCCAGCAGTTTACTCGGAGGGGGTGGTGAAAAACTGTTTTTT.

This clonotype was counted a few times. The rearrangement uses TRBV20-1 and TRBJ2-7; 7 bases fit TRBD2. V shed 7 bases, J shed 2 bases, and the junction held 8 bases outside the gene matches. The CDR3 runs to 13 residues. In germline, CDR1 is DFQATT, CDR2 SNEGSKA (reference sequence). CDR3 nucleotides: TGCAGTGTCCGGGGCGGGGGTGCCTACGAGCAGTACGTC. Translated, it gives CSVRGGGAYEQYV.

The chain has TRBV7-3 and TRBJ1-1; no definite D call. V dropped 0 bases and J dropped 1 base, with 18 bases sitting between them. CDR1 is SGHTA, CDR2 FQGTGA, per germline. The CDR3 contains 18 residues. Here the CDR3 DNA reads TGTGCCAGCAGCTTAACCCCGACGGGGAGGGCGTCGAACACTGAAGCTTTCTTT. This encodes CASSLTPTGRASNTEAFF.

The V gene is TRBV6-1, the J gene TRBJ2-5; TRBD2 agrees at 7 bases. Germline CDR1 reads MNHNS; CDR2 reads SASEGT. The CDR3 runs to 15 residues. V lost 6 bases, J lost 4 bases, and 11 bases stayed unmatched. In DNA form, the CDR3 reads TGTGCCAGCAGGCCCCGGGTAGCGGGCGGAGAGACCCAGTACTTC. Its protein product is CASRPRVAGGETQYF.

The chain carries TRBV20-1 and TRBJ2-7, with 8 bases that match TRBD2. CDR3 length: 13 residues. Germline CDR1 reads DFQATT; CDR2 reads SNEGSKA (reference sequence). The CDR3 nucleotides are TGCAGCGCCTCCGGCGGGGGGCGCTACGAGCAGTACGTC. It translates to CSASGGGRYEQYV.

The chain joins TRBV29-1 to TRBJ1-1; D not certain. V shed 8 bases and J shed 4 bases, with 11 bases lying between them. This CDR3 spans 11 amino acids. Germline V lookup: CDR1 SQVTM, CDR2 ANQGSEA. The CDR3 spells CSSIGSTEAFF. The CDR3 coding sequence is TGCAGCAGCATTGGTTCCACTGAAGCTTTCTTT.

This clonotype was picked up a small number of times. The chain uses TRBV28 and TRBJ1-1; D gene uncertain. The germline V gene encodes CDR1 MDHEN and CDR2 SYDVKM. This CDR3 spans 15 amino acids. The V and J ends lost 3 bases and 8 bases respectively, with 19 bases between them. As DNA, the CDR3 is TGTGCCAGCAGTTTGGAGGAGAATTGGACTGGGGAAGCTTTCTTT. It is translated as CASSLEENWTGEAFF.

This clonotype was counted a few times. As DNA, the CDR3 is TGCGCCAGCAGCTTGGTAGTCGCTAGCGTGGGGACAGATACGCAGTATTTT. This codes for CASSLVVASVGTDTQYF. The chain combines TRBV5-1 with TRBJ2-3; possible D gene TRBD2, 6 bases. Germline CDR1 reads SGHRS; CDR2 reads YFSETQ. V lost 0 bases and J lost 3, with 17 bases in between. This CDR3 comprises 17 residues. The variable domain in full, with the rest retrieved from reference TRBV5-1 and TRBJ2-3, is KAGVTQTPRYLIKTRGQQVTLSCSPISGHRSVSWYQQTPGQGLQFLFEYFSETQRNKGNFPGRFSGRQFSNSRSEMNVSTLELGDSALYLCASSLVVASVGTDTQYFGPGTRLTVL.

This clonotype was detected a few times. The chain is built from TRBV20-1 and TRBJ2-7, with a weak D call TRBD2 (6 bases). The CDR3 is 11 amino acids. Looked up from germline, CDR1 is DFQATT and CDR2 is SNEGSKA (reference sequence). V dropped 6 bases and J dropped 2 bases, with 8 bases sitting between them. This CDR3 reads CSAGGTYEQYF. The CDR3 nucleotides are TGCAGTGCGGGGGGAACCTACGAGCAGTACTTC.

The V call is TRBV7-9, the J call TRBJ2-1; D may be TRBD1 or TRBD2 (5 bases each). This CDR3 has 16 amino acids. CDR1 SEHNR and CDR2 FQNEAQ come from the germline V gene (reference sequence). Between the trimmed V and J ends, which lost 2 bases and 1 base, there was a span of 12 bases. The CDR3 DNA is TGTGCCAGCAGCTTAACCGGGACCAATTCCTACAATGAGCAGTTCTTC. Translated: CASSLTGTNSYNEQFF.

This clonotype turned up a few times. CDR3 DNA sequence: TGTGCCAGCAGTTTATGGGTGAATGAGCAGTTCTTC. Amino acid sequence: CASSLWVNEQFF. V gene TRBV28 combines with J gene TRBJ2-1; D is unresolved. The CDR3 length is 12 residues. Deletions cut 0 bases from V and 7 bases from J, with 4 bases between. Per germline, CDR1 MDHEN and CDR2 SYDVKM.

This chain uses TRBV2 with TRBJ2-2; D is perhaps TRBD1 or TRBD2 (5 bases each). The CDR3 sequence is 14 residues long. Germline V gene data show CDR1 as SNHLY and CDR2 as FYNNEI. The ends were cut back, 0 bases at V and 6 bases at J, with 8 bases in the middle. The CDR3 spells CASSEAGVSGELFF. Here the CDR3 DNA reads TGTGCCAGCAGTGAAGCGGGGGTATCCGGGGAGCTGTTTTTT. The whole variable domain, filled in from reference TRBV2 and TRBJ2-2, reads EPEVTQTPSHQVTQMGQEVILRCVPISNHLYFYWYRQILGQKVEFLVSFYNNEISEKSEIFDDQFSVERPDGSNFTLKIRSTKLEDSAMYFCASSEAGVSGELFFGEGSRLTVL.

This clonotype was seen at least ten times. The CDR3 spells CASSLFGADYEQYV. In nucleotides, the CDR3 is TGCGCCAGCAGCTTGTTCGGGGCCGACTACGAGCAGTACGTC. V usage is TRBV5-1 and J usage is TRBJ2-7; D is possibly TRBD1 or TRBD2 (5 bases each). The CDR3 is 14 residues long. CDR1 SGHRS and CDR2 YFSETQ come from the germline V gene. Trimming shortened V by 1 base and J by 3 bases, and 11 bases separated the two germline ends.

This clonotype has just a few counts. The J gene is TRBJ2-1, the V gene TRBV3-1; the D gene is possibly TRBD2 (6 bases). V lost 4 bases to trimming and J lost 10 bases, with 20 bases between them. Germline values: CDR1 LGHDT, CDR2 YNNKEL (reference sequence). CDR3 size: 15 residues. The CDR3 here is CASSPEGREVGEQFF. CDR3 DNA sequence: TGTGCCAGCAGCCCCGAGGGGCGGGAAGTCGGCGAGCAGTTCTTC.

The chain couples TRBV9 to TRBJ2-7; 9 bases line up with TRBD1. CDR1 is SGDLS and CDR2 is YYNGEE in the germline V gene. This CDR3 spans 14 amino acids. The V segment lost 4 bases and the J segment 3 bases; nucleotides outside the gene matches: 5. The CDR3 coding sequence is TGTGCCAGCAGCTCCCTGACAGGGGGCTACGAGCAGTACTTC. This translates into CASSSLTGGYEQYF.

CDR3 in DNA: TGTGCCAGCAGTTTATCGGATAGCGGGAGGCCCAACAATGAGCAGTTCTTC. Its protein product is CASSLSDSGRPNNEQFF. The chain carries TRBV27 and TRBJ2-1; TRBD2 aligns across 10 bases. The ends lost 0 bases at V and 5 bases at J; junction bases unmatched: 7. Germline CDR1 is MNHEY and CDR2 is SMNVEV (reference sequence). CDR3 size: 17 residues.